This TCR beta chain stems from a study of blood T cell repertoires in COVID-19. Overall study context: Samples taken during acute and convalescent COVID-19 were collected in the United States, Italy and Spain. In each case, the material was cDNA or gDNA derived from T cells, B-cell-depleted T cells, or PBMCs.

The cohort comprised adults aged roughly 18 to 95 years residing in some 24 US areas. Sequenced by immunoSEQ multiplex PCR; TCRdb stores in-frame clones only, minus some. The table has 200,000 to 250,000 clones, roughly four fifths seen once; the top ten hold 4.5% to 5%. The sample holds one count of this clone. Sequences were obtained from PBMCs or T cells enriched from blood (not recorded which). The receptor comes from a woman aged 50 to 60 who had been exposed to COVID-19.

CDR3 sequence: CASSERQGRFGKLFF. The CDR3 DNA reads TGTGCCAGCAGCGAACGACAGGGTCGGTTTGGAAAACTGTTTTTT. The V gene is TRBV7-9, the J gene TRBJ1-4; 7 bases line up with TRBD1. The CDR3 loop spans 15 amino acids. J lost 10 bases, V lost 5 bases, and 13 bases had no gene match. CDR1 is SEHNR, CDR2 FQNEAQ, per germline (reference sequence). The whole variable domain, filled in from reference TRBV7-9 and TRBJ1-4, reads DTGVSQNPRHKITKRGQNVTFRCDPISEHNRLYWYRQTLGQGPEFLTYFQNEAQLEKSRLLSDRFSAERPKGSFSTLEIQRTEQGDSAMYLCASSERQGRFGKLFFGSGTQLSVL.